Below, 5 T cell receptor beta chains from the same sample are listed, as sequenced in a study of blood T cell repertoires in COVID-19. The assay was immunoSEQ multiplex PCR, and TCRdb's table has in-frame clones only and misses some. The sample carries some 100,000 clones, nearly 90% recorded once. The sample consisted of peripheral blood. Receptors originate from a woman at least 80 years old with active COVID-19.

The genes are TRBV21-1 and TRBJ1-2; the table calls TRBD1, which could not be checked here. TRBV21-1 is labeled a pseudogene. The CDR3 consists of 16 residues. CDR3 protein: CASSKRQGQEIYGYTF. DNA for the CDR3: TGTGCCAGCAGCAAGAGGCAGGGACAGGAGATCTATGGCTACACCTTC.

This chain joins TRBV5-1 and TRBJ2-4, with 7 bases aligning to TRBD1. The CDR3 has 13 amino acids. Germline-derived CDR1 and CDR2 are SGHRS and YFSETQ. Trimming at V came to 3 bases and at J to 7 bases, leaving 4 bases not matched to a gene. The CDR3 spells CASSSTGANIQYF. Written as DNA, the CDR3 is TGCGCCAGCAGCTCCACAGGGGCGAACATTCAGTACTTC. Full variable domain (missing parts from reference TRBV5-1 and TRBJ2-4): KAGVTQTPRYLIKTRGQQVTLSCSPISGHRSVSWYQQTPGQGLQFLFEYFSETQRNKGNFPGRFSGRQFSNSRSEMNVSTLELGDSALYLCASSSTGANIQYFGAGTRLSVL.

This chain connects TRBV24-1 to TRBJ2-7; 7 bases are shared with TRBD2. CDR1 and CDR2 from the germline V gene are KGHDR and SFDVKD. Losses at the gene ends were 5 bases for V and 3 bases for J; bases not matched to a gene: 3. The CDR3 extends over 13 amino acids. The CDR3 sequence is CATSAGGGYEQYF. The CDR3 DNA is TGTGCCACCAGTGCCGGCGGGGGCTACGAGCAGTACTTC.

The V and J genes are TRBV6-5 and TRBJ1-2; possible D gene TRBD1, 6 bases. The CDR3 is 12 amino acids. Germline V gives CDR1 MNHEY, CDR2 SVGAGI. V was pared by 8 bases and J by 3 bases, with 10 bases between. This CDR3 is CASERQDYGYTF. The DNA of the CDR3 is TGTGCCAGCGAGCGACAGGACTATGGCTACACCTTC.

The count of this clone is one. The chain has TRBV4-3 and TRBJ2-1; D is perhaps TRBD2 (5 bases). CDR1 is LGHNA and CDR2 is YSLEER in the germline V gene. V was pared by 3 bases and J by 9 bases, with 9 bases between. The length of the CDR3 is 12 residues. Written as DNA, the CDR3 is TGCGCCAGCAGCCAGGGGAGCGGTGAGCAGTTCTTC. Encoded protein: CASSQGSGEQFF.